This TCR beta chain was captured by sequencing in a study of control samples from healthy donors and cancer patients. Repertoires were generated with immunoSEQ multiplex PCR, while TCRdb's copy carries only in-frame clones and drops some. The table has under 150,000 clones, 85% to 90% seen once. Looked up from germline, CDR1 is LGHDT and CDR2 is YNNKEL (reference sequence). The CDR3 loop spans 18 amino acids. V shed 4 bases, J shed 0 bases, and the junction held 9 bases outside the gene matches. This chain links TRBV3-1 (or the pseudogene TRBV3-2) with TRBJ2-2, with 9 bases matching TRBD1. The source material was blood. This clonotype was obtained from a woman in her seventies in good health. In nucleotides, the CDR3 is TGTGCCAGCAGCCCCGGGACAGGGCTACTATCGAACACCGGGGAGCTGTTTTTT. Encoded protein: CASSPGTGLLSNTGELFF.